This T cell receptor (beta chain) comes out of a study of shared clonotypes between healthy human individuals. Study-level points and caveats: Owing to a small donor count, the genetic and exposure-history diversity represented was limited.

As concerns this clone: Its antigen is not identified.

When samples were unsorted, tens of millions of PBMCs were used for genomic DNA. Using immunoSEQ multiplex PCR, the repertoire was profiled, and TCRdb retains in-frame clones only, with some absent. The sample consists of 400,000 to 600,000 clones, roughly 80% of them appearing once. The TCR was taken from a woman in her thirties or forties in good health. Some clones in this sample may be carry-over from other donors' samples. The sequenced sample was PBMCs.

CDR3 coding DNA: TGTGCCAGCAGTGAAGGGCAACCCATCGGAGGCTATGGCTACACCTTC. Translation gives CASSEGQPIGGYGYTF. J is TRBJ1-2 and V is TRBV6-1, with D uncertain. CDR1 MNHNS and CDR2 SASEGT come from the germline V gene. This CDR3 is built from 16 residues. V dropped 1 base and J dropped 4 bases, with 16 bases sitting between them.